This T cell receptor (beta chain) was found in a study of long-term antiretroviral therapy in people with HIV. Whole-study findings and limits: Clones expanded before ART dominated the repertoire at all time points.

The authors ran the immunoSEQ assay, v3.0, at survey level. TCRdb's copy holds only in-frame clones and misses some; the assay was immunoSEQ multiplex PCR. The table records under 30,000 clones, roughly 94% of them present only once. Comments on this clone: The antigen remains unidentified.

V trimming: 5 bases; J trimming: 4 bases; junction bases outside the gene matches: 11. Germline V gene data show CDR1 as MNHEY and CDR2 as SMNVEV (reference sequence). CDR3 length: 17 residues. This sequence was found in a man aged 45 to 65 with HIV. The sample here was unsorted PBMCs, taken 5.3 years after starting antiretroviral therapy. The V call is TRBV27, the J call TRBJ1-2; TRBD1 matches 12 bases. The CDR3 loop is CASSPIWGTGGGYGYTF. The CDR3 region has the DNA TGTGCCAGCAGTCCCATTTGGGGGACAGGGGGCGGCTATGGCTACACCTTC.